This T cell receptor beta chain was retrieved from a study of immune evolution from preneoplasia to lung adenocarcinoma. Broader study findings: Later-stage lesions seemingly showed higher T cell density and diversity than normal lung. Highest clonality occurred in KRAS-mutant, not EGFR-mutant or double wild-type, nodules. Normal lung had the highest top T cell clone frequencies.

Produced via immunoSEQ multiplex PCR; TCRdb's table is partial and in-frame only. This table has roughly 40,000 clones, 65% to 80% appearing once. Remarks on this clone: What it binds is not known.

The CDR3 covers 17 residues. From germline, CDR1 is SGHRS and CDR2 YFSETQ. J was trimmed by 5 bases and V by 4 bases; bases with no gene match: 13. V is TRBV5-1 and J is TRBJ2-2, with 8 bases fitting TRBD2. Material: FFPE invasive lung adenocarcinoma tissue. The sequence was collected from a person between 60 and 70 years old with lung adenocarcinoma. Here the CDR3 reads CASSPGELREATGELFF. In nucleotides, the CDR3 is TGCGCCAGCAGCCCGGGGGAGTTGCGGGAGGCTACCGGGGAGCTGTTTTTT.